This T cell receptor (beta chain) was observed in a study of T cells after yellow fever vaccination. Overall study results and limits: Reappearance after the booster was observed for most primary-vaccination clones (about 95% CD4, just over 85% CD8).

Germline CDR1 SGHTA, CDR2 FQGNSA. The CDR3 length is 14 residues. V was shortened by 2 bases and J by 4 bases, with 11 bases between the two germline ends. MiXCR was run by TCRdb on the 5' RACE reads, yielding one entry per CDR3 protein. The sample shows about 320,000 distinct CDR3 sequences, 4% to 5.5% of them seen only once. This clonotype was seen a few times. What it recognizes is unknown. The TCR was taken from a man younger than 35 who received the YFV17D yellow fever vaccine. The sequencing used PBMCs, collected 15 days after the yellow fever booster vaccination. This rearrangement joins TRBV7-2 to TRBJ1-1, with D unclear. CDR3 bases: TGTGCCAGCAGCTTAACAATTCGTCGCACTGAAGCTTTCTTT. This gives the protein CASSLTIRRTEAFF.